The T cell receptor beta chain under discussion was sequenced for a study of regulatory T cells in long-lasting Graves disease. Study-level findings and limits: Shared public clonotypes totalled approximately 3,000 in persistent patients, compared with around 880 in new patients. Favoring TRBV28, TRBJ1-2 and TRBJ2-5 was a feature seen in persistent disease.

This clonotype occurred many times. Antigen: not known. According to the study, TCR beta libraries were built with iRepertoire HTBI primers and CDR3-region Arm-PCR. TCRdb redid the calling of the multiplex PCR reads with MiXCR, one entry per CDR3 protein. The sample holds roughly 500,000 distinct CDR3 sequences, 12% seen once. Time point given: newly diagnosed GD, antithyroid drugs for less than 3 months. The TCR library used RNA extracted from PBMCs. Graves' disease diagnoses used American Thyroid Association guidelines. The CDR3 is 18 amino acids. V shed 3 bases and J 4 bases; nucleotides not matched to a gene: 8. Germline CDR1 reads KGHSH; CDR2 reads LQKENI. The same data also contributed to another study, on T cells in Graves' hyperthyroidism and ophthalmopathy.

This chain uses TRBV18 with TRBJ2-1, with TRBD2 identical over 14 bases. The TCR was taken from a woman aged 30 to 39 with Graves disease. Here the sequenced sample was peripheral blood mononuclear cells (PBMCs), taken at new diagnosis, from a patient treated with antithyroid drugs. CDR3 in amino acids: CASSPPGLAGEMYNEQFF. As DNA, the CDR3 is TGTGCCAGCTCACCGCCGGGACTAGCGGGAGAAATGTACAATGAGCAGTTCTTC.